These T cell receptor beta chains were read from a single sample in a study of shared clonotypes between healthy human individuals. Assay used: immunoSEQ multiplex PCR; TCRdb lists only in-frame clones, some missing. Among about 2 million clones listed, 85% to 95% were seen once. The sequencing input was naive CD4+ T cells sorted from blood. These receptors all stem from a young man in good health. Both conserved end residues are part of each CDR3. D genes are given only for firm matches. Size values are once, few and many counts, or a class for expanded clones, and some rows have none.

NA	NA	TRBJ2-2	16	TRBV7-6	CASSQLGGVNTGELFF	TGTGCCAGCAGCCAATTAGGAGGGGTTAACACCGGGGAGCTGTTTTTT
NA	TRBD2	TRBJ2-1	19	TRBV28	CASSTIVVGLAGSYNEQFF	TGTGCCAGCAGTACTATTGTCGTGGGACTAGCGGGGTCCTACAATGAGCAGTTCTTC
NA	NA	TRBJ2-2	13	TRBV6-6	CASSPGNTGELFF	TGTGCCAGCAGTCCGGGGAACACCGGGGAGCTGTTTTTT
NA	TRBD1	TRBJ2-5	15	TRBV5-1	CASRGNTGGLETQYF	TGCGCCAGCAGGGGTAATACAGGGGGCTTGGAGACCCAGTACTTC
NA	NA	TRBJ1-5	15	TRBV5-3	CASSVAGYSNQPQHF	TGTGCCAGCAGCGTGGCAGGGTATAGCAATCAGCCCCAGCATTTT
NA	TRBD1	TRBJ1-5	19	TRBV6-4	CASSKFETGGPFSNQPQHF	TGTGCCAGCAGTAAGTTCGAGACAGGGGGACCATTTAGCAATCAGCCCCAGCATTTT
NA	NA	TRBJ1-5	13	TRBV11-2	CASSAGDRQPQHF	TGTGCCAGCAGCGCAGGGGATCGGCAGCCCCAGCATTTT
NA	TRBD1	TRBJ2-5	15	TRBV9	CASSVGTGGWETQYF	TGTGCCAGCAGCGTTGGGACAGGGGGCTGGGAGACCCAGTACTTC
NA	TRBD1	TRBJ1-4	16	TRBV28	CASSPRTGVGEEKLFF	TGTGCCAGCAGCCCTCGAACAGGGGTAGGGGAGGAAAAACTGTTTTTT
NA	NA	TRBJ1-6	17	TRBV27	CASSSTGHGSYNSPLHF	TGTGCCAGCAGCTCGACAGGTCATGGCTCCTATAATTCACCCCTCCACTTT
NA	NA	TRBJ2-5	13	TRBV11-2	CASSPRGHQTQYF	TGTGCCAGCAGCCCCCGGGGTCACCAGACCCAGTACTTC
NA	NA	TRBJ2-5	13	TRBV2	CASRGELGETQYF	TGTGCCAGCAGGGGAGAATTAGGGGAGACCCAGTACTTC
NA	NA	TRBJ2-6	12	TRBV5-1	CASSFSANVLTF	TGCGCCAGCAGTTTCTCCGCCAACGTCCTGACTTTC
NA	TRBD1	TRBJ1-6	18	TRBV6-8	CASSYSQGQGRYNSPLHF	TGTGCCAGCAGTTACTCGCAGGGACAGGGGCGTTATAATTCACCCCTCCACTTT
NA	NA	TRBJ2-1	15	TRBV4-1	CASSQDNTRYNEQFF	TGCGCCAGCAGCCAAGACAACACGCGCTACAATGAGCAGTTCTTC
NA	TRBD1	TRBJ1-2	17	TRBV5-1	CASSLTTGGGGNYGYTF	TGCGCCAGCAGCTTAACGACAGGGGGAGGAGGCAACTATGGCTACACCTTC
NA	NA	TRBJ2-3	16	TRBV5-1	CASSLDTASSTDTQYF	TGCGCCAGCAGCCTCGACACAGCGTCAAGCACAGATACGCAGTATTTT
NA	NA	TRBJ1-6	13	TRBV28	CASTPGRGSPLHF	TGTGCCAGCACCCCCGGACGGGGTTCACCCCTCCACTTT
NA	NA	TRBJ2-3	15	TRBV11-2	CASSLGKPRTDTQYF	TGTGCCAGCAGCTTAGGGAAACCGCGCACAGATACGCAGTATTTT
NA	TRBD2	TRBJ2-7	13	TRBV19	CASRALAGHEQYF	TGTGCCAGTCGCGCCCTAGCGGGACACGAGCAGTACTTC
NA	NA	TRBJ2-7	15	TRBV10-3	CAISESGGLRFEQYF	TGTGCCATCAGTGAGTCAGGGGGGTTGCGGTTCGAGCAGTACTTC
NA	NA	TRBJ1-6	13	TRBV25-1	CASSANRLSPLHF	TGTGCCAGCAGTGCCAACAGGCTTTCACCCCTCCACTTT
NA	NA	TRBJ2-5	15	TRBV6-5	CASSMEGANKKTQYF	TGTGCCAGCAGTATGGAGGGGGCGAACAAGAAGACCCAGTACTTC
NA	NA	TRBJ2-7	13	TRBV6-5	CASKAGASYEQYF	TGTGCCAGCAAGGCAGGGGCAAGCTACGAGCAGTACTTC
NA	NA	TRBJ1-4	14	TRBV6-5	CASSYTRQNEKLFF	TGTGCCAGCAGTTACACGAGACAAAATGAAAAACTGTTTTTT
NA	NA	TRBJ1-6	14	TRBV30	CALAPGHGNSPLHF	TGTGCCCTGGCACCGGGACATGGTAATTCACCCCTCCACTTT
NA	TRBD1	TRBJ2-7	15	TRBV19	CASSAQGGPAYEQYF	TGTGCCAGTAGTGCACAGGGGGGACCCGCCTACGAGCAGTACTTC
NA	NA	TRBJ1-3	15	TRBV5-6	CASSAVRGSGNTIYF	TGTGCCAGCAGCGCGGTTAGGGGCTCTGGAAACACCATATATTTT
NA	NA	TRBJ2-7	11	TRBV5-8	CASSSFYEQYF	TGTGCCAGCAGCTCATTCTACGAGCAGTACTTC
NA	NA	TRBJ1-2	13	TRBV30	CAWSVNGGYGYTF	TGTGCCTGGAGTGTAAATGGGGGCTATGGCTACACCTTC
NA	TRBD1	TRBJ1-1	15	TRBV6-4	CASSAQGQGVSEAFF	TGTGCCAGCAGTGCCCAGGGGCAGGGGGTGTCTGAAGCTTTCTTT
NA	NA	TRBJ1-5	14	TRBV10-2	CASSVQGQNQPQHF	TGCGCCAGCAGTGTGCAGGGCCAGAATCAGCCCCAGCATTTT
NA	TRBD1	TRBJ1-2	13	TRBV27	CASRRTGLYGYTF	TGTGCCAGCAGGCGGACAGGCCTCTATGGCTACACCTTC
NA	NA	TRBJ2-1	16	TRBV11-2	CASSFLSSGSYNEQFF	TGTGCCAGCAGCTTTCTATCCAGCGGCTCCTACAATGAGCAGTTCTTC
NA	NA	TRBJ2-2	14	TRBV7-2	CASSLASGTGELFF	TGTGCCAGCAGCTTAGCGAGCGGCACCGGGGAGCTGTTTTTT
NA	NA	TRBJ2-1	13	TRBV30	CAWSYLLYNEQFF	TGTGCCTGGAGTTATTTGCTATACAATGAGCAGTTCTTC
NA	TRBD1	TRBJ2-7	15	TRBV4-3	CASSRMDRGSYEQYF	TGCGCCAGCAGCCGGATGGACAGGGGTTCCTACGAGCAGTACTTC
once	NA	TRBJ2-1	11	TRBV30	CAWSVGGEQFF	TGTGCCTGGAGTGTAGGGGGTGAGCAGTTCTTC
NA	TRBD1	TRBJ2-1	17	TRBV7-9	CASSATSKGQGYNEQFF	TGTGCCAGCAGCGCAACCTCGAAGGGACAGGGGTACAATGAGCAGTTCTTC
once	NA	TRBJ2-7	14	TRBV6-5	CASSRNRETYEQYF	TGTGCCAGCAGCAGGAACAGGGAGACCTACGAGCAGTACTTC
NA	TRBD1	TRBJ2-7	15	TRBV6-5	CASSRGQANSYEQYF	TGTGCCAGCAGTCGCGGACAGGCTAACTCCTACGAGCAGTACTTC
NA	TRBD1	TRBJ1-3	16	TRBV11-2	CASSLQRRGLGNTIYF	TGTGCCAGCAGCTTACAGCGCAGGGGGCTTGGAAACACCATATATTTT
NA	NA	TRBJ1-5	12	TRBV7-9	CASSQGDQPQHF	TGTGCCAGCAGCCAAGGAGATCAGCCCCAGCATTTT
NA	NA	TRBJ2-2	14	TRBV7-2	CASSWRGDTGELFF	TGTGCCAGCAGCTGGAGGGGGGACACCGGGGAGCTGTTTTTT
NA	NA	TRBJ2-7	14	TRBV7-3	CASSPGQSGDEQYF	TGTGCCAGCAGCCCCGGACAATCCGGCGACGAGCAGTACTTC